Below are 3 T cell receptor beta chains sequenced from a single sample in a study of Graves' ophthalmopathy and Graves' hyperthyroidism. The TCR beta CDR3 regions underwent amplification from RNA transcripts. RT-PCR was first run with HTBI primers, then multiplex PCR in a second round. TCRdb called the multiplex PCR reads again in MiXCR, with one record for every CDR3 protein. The data show approximately 500,000 distinct CDR3 sequences, around an eighth seen once. The sequenced material came from blood. The source of these receptors is a woman in her twenties or thirties with Graves' ophthalmopathy.

This chain uses TRBV11-1 with TRBJ2-2, with 7 bases that match TRBD2. Germline CDR1 and CDR2: SGHAT and FQDESV (reference sequence). The CDR3 totals 16 residues. With 5 bases clipped from V and 9 bases from J, the junction kept 15 bases outside the gene matches. CDR3 amino acids: CASSPGGRLPGRELFF. The CDR3 DNA sequence: TGTGCCAGCAGCCCGGGGGGACGACTACCCGGGCGGGAGCTGTTTTTT.

There are many counts of this clonotype. The chain couples TRBV6-1 to TRBJ2-7; maybe TRBD2 (6 bases). Trimming removed 8 bases from V and 1 base from J, with 15 bases in between. This CDR3 is 14 amino acids long. The germline CDR1 and CDR2 sequences are MNHNS and SASEGT. DNA for the CDR3: TGTGCCAGCGCCCGGATAGCGGTTTCCTACGAGCAGTACTTC. It specifies CASARIAVSYEQYF.

This clonotype was seen ten or more times. The V gene is TRBV6-1, the J gene TRBJ1-2, with D perhaps matching TRBD1 (5 bases). This CDR3 has 14 residues. The germline V and J ends were trimmed by 5 bases and 4 bases, with 14 bases remaining between them. Per germline, CDR1 MNHNS and CDR2 SASEGT. CDR3: CASSTLGTGYGYTF. The CDR3 region has the DNA TGTGCCAGCAGTACCCTCGGGACTGGCTATGGCTACACCTTC.